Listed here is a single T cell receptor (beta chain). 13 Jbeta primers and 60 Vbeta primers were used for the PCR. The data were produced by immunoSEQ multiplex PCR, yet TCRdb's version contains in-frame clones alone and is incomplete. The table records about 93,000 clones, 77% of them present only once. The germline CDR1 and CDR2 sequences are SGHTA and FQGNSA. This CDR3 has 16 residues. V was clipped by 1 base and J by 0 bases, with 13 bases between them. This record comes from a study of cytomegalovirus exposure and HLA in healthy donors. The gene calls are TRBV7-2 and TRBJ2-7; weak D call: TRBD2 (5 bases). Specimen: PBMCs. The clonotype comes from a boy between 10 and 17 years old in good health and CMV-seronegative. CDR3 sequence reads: CASSLDRAGYSYEQYF. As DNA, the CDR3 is TGTGCCAGCAGCTTAGATCGGGCGGGTTACTCCTACGAGCAGTACTTC. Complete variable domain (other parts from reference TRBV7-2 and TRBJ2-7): GAGVSQSPSNKVTEKGKDVELRCDPISGHTALYWYRQSLGQGLEFLIYFQGNSAPDKSGLPSDRFSAERTGGSVSTLTIQRTQQEDSAVYLCASSLDRAGYSYEQYFGPGTRLTVT.